A single sample is the source of the 28 T cell receptor beta chains below, sequenced in a study of CD8 T cells in Susac syndrome. Roughly 0.5 to 1 ug RNA was reverse transcribed with random hexamers. Each CDR3 protein is one row after TCRdb ran MiXCR on the immunoSEQ multiplex PCR reads. The sample records about 190,000 distinct CDR3 sequences, approximately 95% being singletons. Sequences were obtained from CD8+ T cells from PBMCs. The receptors come from a human donor with Susac syndrome.

The chain is built from TRBV5-1 and TRBJ2-7, with TRBD2 as a possible D gene (5 bases). Looked up from germline, CDR1 is SGHRS and CDR2 is YFSETQ. The CDR3 runs to 13 residues. Between the trimmed V and J ends, which lost 0 bases and 6 bases, there was a span of 10 bases. CDR3 loop: CASSLVGEGEQYF. As DNA, the CDR3 is TGCGCCAGCAGCTTGGTCGGGGAAGGCGAGCAGTACTTC.

This clonotype was detected once. The V call is TRBV6-5, the J call TRBJ1-2; no clear D. In germline, CDR1 is MNHEY, CDR2 SVGAGI. The germline V and J ends were trimmed by 4 bases and 5 bases, with 17 bases remaining between them. The CDR3 length is 15 residues. CDR3 bases: TGTGCCAGCAGTTCGCAGAAGAAGAGTCCTTATGGCTACACCTTC. Its translation is CASSSQKKSPYGYTF.

The rearrangement uses TRBV5-4 and TRBJ2-1, with 8 positions matching TRBD2. Unmatched junction bases numbered 6, after V lost 2 bases and J lost 5 bases. The CDR3 totals 15 residues. Germline V lookup: CDR1 SGHNT, CDR2 YYREEE (reference sequence). CDR3 nucleotide sequence: TGTGCCAGCAGCTTAAAGCGGGAGACGAACAATGAGCAGTTCTTC. This translates into CASSLKRETNNEQFF.

This clonotype was recorded only once. The chain combines TRBV4-2 with TRBJ2-5; TRBD2 might be the D (6 bases). The CDR3 is made up of 15 amino acids. V lost 0 bases and J 4 bases, leaving 12 bases between the germline ends. Germline assignment: CDR1 LGHNA and CDR2 YNFKEQ. DNA of the CDR3: TGTGCCAGCAGCCAAGAGGGGGGTTCATTAGAGACCCAGTACTTC. Its protein product is CASSQEGGSLETQYF.

The chain is built from TRBV5-1 and TRBJ1-1; D gene uncertain. CDR3 length: 15 residues. From germline, CDR1 is SGHRS and CDR2 YFSETQ. V lost 5 bases and J 5 bases, leaving 19 bases between the germline ends. The CDR3 loop is CASSSNDIGVTEAFF. The CDR3 coding sequence is TGCGCCAGCAGTTCGAATGACATCGGTGTAACTGAAGCTTTCTTT.

This clonotype appeared a single time. This chain connects TRBV7-3 to TRBJ2-3, with 8 bases fitting TRBD2. The CDR3 runs to 15 residues. Per germline, CDR1 SGHTA and CDR2 FQGTGA. Trimming at V came to 4 bases and at J to 2 bases, leaving 5 bases not matched to a gene. The CDR3 nucleotides are TGTGCCAGCAGCTCAGCGGGGGCCCTCACAGATACGCAGTATTTT. It encodes CASSSAGALTDTQYF.

V is TRBV20-1 and J is TRBJ1-2; D unclear. This CDR3 is 16 amino acids long. V dropped 0 bases and J dropped 2 bases, with 16 bases sitting between them. Germline V gene data show CDR1 as DFQATT and CDR2 as SNEGSKA (reference sequence). In nucleotides, the CDR3 is TGCAGTGCTAGAGAAATAGGAATAACCAGAAACTATGGCTACACCTTC. Translation gives CSAREIGITRNYGYTF.

The chain couples TRBV20-1 to TRBJ1-1; D unclear. From germline, CDR1 is DFQATT and CDR2 SNEGSKA (reference sequence). This CDR3 has 16 amino acids. With 3 bases removed from V and 3 bases from J, the gap between germline ends came to 20 bases. The CDR3 coding sequence is TGCAGTGCTAGGGCCCTGACGTCTTTTGGCCACACTGAAGCTTTCTTT. The encoded protein is CSARALTSFGHTEAFF.

This clonotype is a singleton in its sample. The chain recombines TRBV12-5 with TRBJ2-7; TRBD2 might be the D (6 bases). Trimming pared 9 bases from V and 6 bases from J, leaving 18 bases between. This CDR3 is 13 amino acids long. Germline CDR1 reads LGHNT; CDR2 reads FRNRAP. In nucleotides, the CDR3 is TGTGCTAGATCCTCCCTCCGGGGGAGCGAGCAGTACTTC. Translation: CARSSLRGSEQYF.

This chain uses TRBV7-2 with TRBJ2-5; TRBD2 matches 11 bases. Germline V lookup: CDR1 SGHTA, CDR2 FQGNSA. CDR3 size: 15 residues. The J segment lost 5 bases and the V segment lost 4 bases, leaving 6 bases of the junction unmatched. Written as DNA, the CDR3 is TGTGCCAGCAGCTCAGTTAGCGGGGGGGAGGAGACCCAGTACTTC. Translated: CASSSVSGGEETQYF.

This chain links TRBV30 with TRBJ2-5; TRBD2 matches at 9 bases. Per germline, CDR1 GTSNPN and CDR2 SVGIG (reference sequence). The CDR3 contains 13 residues. The V gene end was trimmed by 4 bases and the J gene end by 4 bases; junction bases not matched to a gene: 4. This CDR3 reads CAWNAGGGETQYF. In nucleotides, the CDR3 is TGTGCCTGGAATGCGGGGGGGGGAGAGACCCAGTACTTC.

The gene calls are TRBV11-2 and TRBJ2-3, with D unclear. Trimming removed 7 bases from V and 1 base from J, with 15 bases in between. CDR1 SGHAT and CDR2 FQNNGV come from the germline V gene. This CDR3 has 15 amino acids. CDR3 coding DNA: TGTGCCAGCAAGGAAAGTTATGGACGCACAGATACGCAGTATTTT. It yields the protein CASKESYGRTDTQYF.

The chain's CDR3 is CASSYAGGPYEQYF. The CDR3 coding sequence is TGTGCCAGCAGTTATGCGGGAGGGCCCTACGAGCAGTACTTC. The chain links TRBV6-2 or TRBV6-3 to TRBJ2-7, with TRBD2 matching 9 bases. In germline, CDR1 is MNHEY, CDR2 SVGEGT. The CDR3 is 14 amino acids. Trimming cost V 3 bases and J 2 bases; bases outside gene matches: 2.

The chain is built from TRBV3-1 and TRBJ2-7; D call uncertain. The CDR3 sequence is 14 residues long. The germline CDR1 and CDR2 sequences are LGHDT and YNNKEL (reference sequence). The V gene lost 0 bases and the J gene lost 2 bases, with 8 bases spanning the gap. The DNA for the CDR3 is TGTGCCAGCAGCCAAGACTCCACTCCCTACGAGCAGTACTTC. It translates to CASSQDSTPYEQYF.

V is TRBV20-1 and J is TRBJ2-6; unclear D gene. The CDR3 totals 17 residues. Germline-derived CDR1 and CDR2 are DFQATT and SNEGSKA (reference sequence). The V and J ends lost 0 bases and 1 base respectively, with 13 bases between them. The CDR3 DNA sequence: TGCAGTGCTAGAGATGATATCCAGGCTTCTGGGGCCAACGTCCTGACTTTC. Its protein is CSARDDIQASGANVLTF.

V and J are TRBV28 and TRBJ1-1, with D tentatively TRBD1 (5 bases). This CDR3 comprises 15 residues. Germline assignment: CDR1 MDHEN and CDR2 SYDVKM. The ends were cut back, 8 bases at V and 1 base at J, with 17 bases in the middle. DNA of the CDR3: TGTGCCAGCGAGGGGATACACCTGGGGAACACTGAAGCTTTCTTT. Amino acid sequence: CASEGIHLGNTEAFF.

The CDR3 reads CASSPLGVETQYF. In nucleotides, the CDR3 is TGTGCCAGCAGTCCCCTAGGAGTTGAGACCCAGTACTTC. This chain uses TRBV12-3 or TRBV12-4 with TRBJ2-5, with no clear D. The V and J ends lost 5 bases and 5 bases respectively, with 12 bases between them. This CDR3 is 13 amino acids long.

The rearrangement joins TRBV24-1 to TRBJ2-2; D possibly corresponds to TRBD2 (5 bases). V was trimmed by 1 base and J by 1 base, leaving 9 bases between them. The CDR3 has 16 residues. Germline assignment: CDR1 KGHDR and CDR2 SFDVKD. DNA of the CDR3: TGTGCCACCAGTGATTTAACCCGGGAGAACACCGGGGAGCTGTTTTTT. As protein: CATSDLTRENTGELFF.

Comment on this clonotype: At one boundary the junction diverges from the germline segment, which might be a read error. The chain joins TRBV4-1 to TRBJ1-1; D unclear. Germline-derived CDR1 and CDR2 are MGHRA and YSYEKL. This CDR3 is 15 amino acids long. CDR3 bases: TGCGCCAGCAGCCAAGAGGCCGCTGGGAACTCTGAAGCTTTCTTT. Translating it yields CASSQEAAGNSEAFF.

The chain joins TRBV12-3 or TRBV12-4 to TRBJ2-3; no firm D call. With 7 bases removed from V and 2 bases from J, the gap between germline ends came to 10 bases. There are 13 residues in the CDR3. The CDR3 bases are TGTGCCAGCATTCAGAGTCTCACAGATACGCAGTATTTT. It yields the protein CASIQSLTDTQYF.

This sequence joins TRBV27 and TRBJ2-2, with D unresolved. Germline values: CDR1 MNHEY, CDR2 SMNVEV (reference sequence). Trimming took off 4 bases at V and 7 bases at J, with 7 bases between the two ends. The CDR3 consists of 12 residues. The CDR3 reads CASSSHGGELFF. The CDR3 region has the DNA TGTGCCAGCAGTTCCCACGGCGGGGAGCTGTTTTTT.

This clonotype was observed once. The chain combines TRBV20-1 with TRBJ2-7, with D perhaps TRBD2 (5 bases). The CDR3 covers 13 residues. V lost 3 bases and J lost 5, with 14 bases in between. CDR1 is DFQATT, CDR2 SNEGSKA, per germline (reference sequence). The DNA for the CDR3 is TGCAGTGCTAGTGGAGGTATCTGGAACGAGCAGTACTTC. Encoded protein: CSASGGIWNEQYF.

This clonotype occurred a few times. J is TRBJ2-1 and V is TRBV27; no clear D. Germline V gene data show CDR1 as MNHEY and CDR2 as SMNVEV (reference sequence). V lost 3 bases and J lost 6, with 3 bases in between. The CDR3 has 11 amino acids. CDR3: CASSFLNEQFF. For the CDR3, the DNA is TGTGCCAGCAGTTTTCTCAATGAGCAGTTCTTC.

The chain combines TRBV15 with TRBJ1-2, with D perhaps matching TRBD1 (5 bases). Germline V gene sequence: CDR1 LNHNV, CDR2 YYDKDF (reference sequence). V was clipped by 5 bases and J by 6 bases, with 16 bases between them. CDR3 length: 14 amino acids. The CDR3: CATSPYRGPDGYTF. The CDR3 DNA sequence: TGTGCCACCAGCCCGTACCGGGGACCGGATGGCTACACCTTC.

The V gene is TRBV9, the J gene TRBJ1-5; D is perhaps TRBD1 (5 bases). The CDR3 consists of 15 residues. Germline V gene lookup returns CDR1 SGDLS and CDR2 YYNGEE. Trimming took off 2 bases at V and 2 bases at J, with 11 bases between the two ends. CDR3 amino acids: CASSVSGGGNQPQHF. CDR3 nucleotide sequence: TGTGCCAGCAGCGTCTCGGGGGGGGGCAATCAGCCCCAGCATTTT.

The chain links TRBV5-1 to TRBJ2-7, with D unclear. The CDR3 runs 15 residues. Germline V lookup: CDR1 SGHRS, CDR2 YFSETQ. Trimming pared 0 bases from V and 4 bases from J, leaving 14 bases between. CDR3 sequence reads: CASSLVDLGFYEQYF. DNA of the CDR3: TGCGCCAGCAGCTTGGTAGACCTAGGGTTTTACGAGCAGTACTTC.

The rearrangement joins TRBV28 to TRBJ2-1; no clear D gene. Per the germline V gene, CDR1 is MDHEN and CDR2 is SYDVKM. This CDR3 is 13 amino acids long. V dropped 1 base and J dropped 10 bases, with 11 bases sitting between them. The CDR3 here is CASSLLAGHEQFF. CDR3 DNA sequence: TGTGCCAGCAGTTTATTAGCCGGTCACGAGCAGTTCTTC.

The genes are TRBV12-2 and TRBJ2-7. TRBV12-2 is a recognized pseudogene. The CDR3 sequence is 12 residues long. The CDR3 region is CASRLGTYEQYF. The CDR3 nucleotides read TGTGCAAGTCGCTTGGGAACCTACGAGCAGTACTTC.